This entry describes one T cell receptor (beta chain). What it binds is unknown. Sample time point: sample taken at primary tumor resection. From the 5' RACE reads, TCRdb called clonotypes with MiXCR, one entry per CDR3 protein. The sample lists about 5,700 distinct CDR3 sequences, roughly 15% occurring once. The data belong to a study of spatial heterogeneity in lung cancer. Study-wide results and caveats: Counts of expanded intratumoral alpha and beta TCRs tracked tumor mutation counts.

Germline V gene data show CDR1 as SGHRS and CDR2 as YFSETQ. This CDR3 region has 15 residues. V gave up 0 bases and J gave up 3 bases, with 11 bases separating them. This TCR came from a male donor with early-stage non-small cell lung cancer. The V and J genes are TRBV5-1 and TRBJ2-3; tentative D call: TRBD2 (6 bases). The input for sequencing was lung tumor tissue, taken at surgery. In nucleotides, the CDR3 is TGCGCCAGCAGCTTGGTCGCGGCGGGAACAGATACGCAGTATTTT. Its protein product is CASSLVAAGTDTQYF.